The clone carrying this T cell receptor (beta chain) has only one observation. What it binds is not known. After 5'RACE with constant-segment primers, TCR alpha and TCR beta cDNA libraries carrying sample barcodes and UMIs were obtained. Each CDR3 protein gets one entry after TCRdb re-called the 5' RACE reads with MiXCR. The data show around 300,000 distinct CDR3 sequences, roughly 8.2% seen once. These data come from a study of T-cell memory formation after mild COVID-19. V shed 2 bases and J shed 0 bases, with 8 bases lying between them. The CDR3 is made up of 14 amino acids. Germline V gives CDR1 DFQATT, CDR2 SNEGSKA (reference sequence). Study-level findings and limits: Clones that got smaller from day 15 to 85 had even CD4/CD8, while clones growing later tipped toward CD4+.

The sequence derives from a man aged 18-30 years who had mild COVID-19 (a few samples of this study predate the infection). Cell type and time point are not known. The rearrangement links TRBV20-1 to TRBJ2-1; no clear D. The sample comprised PBMCs or a T cell subset sorted from them (not recorded which). This CDR3 reads CSARSPYSYNEQFF. The CDR3 bases are TGCAGTGCTAGATCCCCCTACTCCTACAATGAGCAGTTCTTC.